Included here is one T cell receptor beta chain sequence, with context. No antigen is known for it. The time point is: week 47, end of study. Topical imiquimod accompanied each vaccine dose, which consisted of 300 ug of mutant IDH1 20-mer peptide. Each tumor in the donors was a new WHO grade 3 or 4 astrocytoma, IDH1-mutant and ATRX-lost. Libraries were prepared by immunoSEQ multiplex PCR; TCRdb keeps only in-frame clonotypes and omits some of them. The sample holds about 90,000 clones, about nine tenths seen once. This record belongs to a study of a mutant IDH1 vaccine in newly diagnosed glioma. The wider study: The study started vaccination 4-6 weeks after radiotherapy alone, or with temozolomide cycles.

CDR1 is MDHEN and CDR2 is SYDVKM in the germline V gene. This CDR3 is built from 13 residues. V shed 5 bases, J shed 6 bases, and the junction held 3 bases outside the gene matches. V gene TRBV28 combines with J gene TRBJ2-7; 11 nucleotides line up with TRBD2. The sample in question was PBMCs, obtained from a glioma patient whose treatment included an IDH1 peptide vaccine. This clonotype was sampled from a woman between 50 and 59 years old with glioma. The CDR3 loop is CASSLGLAGEQYF. The CDR3 DNA is TGTGCCAGCAGTCTAGGACTAGCGGGCGAGCAGTACTTC.